The source of this T cell receptor (beta chain) is a study of T cells in Graves' hyperthyroidism and ophthalmopathy. This clonotype was seen ten or more times. Antigen specificity is unknown. Germline CDR1 MNHNS, CDR2 SASEGT. Trimming removed 5 bases from V and 3 bases from J; junction bases left unmatched: 10. The CDR3 is made up of 17 amino acids. Study findings and constraints: Blood held most thyroid clonotypes expanded above 0.001 frequency. Ophthalmopathy, as predicted by the model, came a median roughly 6.5 months after the prediction.

Criteria for exclusion of patients were uncontrolled infection, other autoimmune disease, pregnancy or lactation. Amplification of TCR beta CDR3 regions was performed using RNA transcripts as template. Initially, a first-round RT-PCR of the TCR CDR3 employed the HTBI primer set. One entry per CDR3 protein results from TCRdb running MiXCR on the multiplex PCR reads. The sample contains about 360,000 distinct CDR3 sequences, roughly 13% of which appear only once. The TCR was taken from a woman aged 18-35 years with Graves' hyperthyroidism. Sequencing was performed on blood. The chain recombines TRBV6-1 with TRBJ2-2; 9 positions match TRBD1. In nucleotides, the CDR3 is TGTGCCAGCAGTTCTGACCGGGACAGGGTCTACACCGGGGAGCTGTTTTTT. Translated: CASSSDRDRVYTGELFF.